A single sample is the source of the 22 T cell receptor beta chains below, sequenced in a study of Ad26.COV2.S vaccination and SARS-CoV-2 variants. Sequencing used immunoSEQ multiplex PCR; TCRdb keeps in-frame clones, though not all of them. The table includes approximately 400,000 clones, about 91% detected once. The sequencing here drew on peripheral blood, taken after recovery from COVID-19. These receptors were obtained from a human donor who had recovered from COVID-19.

This chain uses TRBV15 with TRBJ1-1; D gene unclear. V was trimmed by 0 bases and J by 8 bases, leaving 10 bases between them. CDR1 and CDR2 from the germline V gene are LNHNV and YYDKDF (reference sequence). CDR3 size: 13 residues. Written as DNA, the CDR3 is TGTGCCACCAGCAGAGAAGTTGGAGGGGAAGCTTTCTTT. It codes for CATSREVGGEAFF.

The chain uses TRBV7-9 and TRBJ2-3; maybe TRBD2 (7 bases). The CDR3 is made up of 17 amino acids. Germline-derived CDR1 and CDR2 are SEHNR and FQNEAQ (reference sequence). V was shortened by 5 bases and J by 0 bases, with 18 bases between the two germline ends. The DNA of the CDR3 is TGTGCCAGCAGCCCCCTGAGGGGGGGGCCTAGCACAGATACGCAGTATTTT. Translating gives CASSPLRGGPSTDTQYF.

J is TRBJ1-2 and V is TRBV27, with D perhaps TRBD1 (5 bases). The germline V and J ends were trimmed by 2 bases and 3 bases, with 13 bases remaining between them. The V gene's germline CDR1 is MNHEY and CDR2 SMNVEV (reference sequence). The CDR3 spans 15 residues. CDR3 nucleotide sequence: TGTGCCAGCAGTTTAATCCCCGACAGCTACTATGGCTACACCTTC. Its protein is CASSLIPDSYYGYTF.

The rearrangement joins TRBV7-9 to TRBJ1-1; no clear D. V was cut by 5 bases and J by 1 base, with 17 bases left in between. Germline V gene sequence: CDR1 SEHNR, CDR2 FQNEAQ (reference sequence). CDR3 length: 16 amino acids. The CDR3: CASSPLLLSRNTEAFF. Here the CDR3 DNA reads TGTGCCAGCAGCCCCTTGTTGTTATCAAGGAACACTGAAGCTTTCTTT.

This clone appeared a single time. This chain connects TRBV19 to TRBJ2-7; TRBD2 aligns across 7 bases. CDR1 and CDR2 from the germline V gene are LNHDA and SQIVND (reference sequence). This CDR3 contains 13 residues. J lost 2 bases, V lost 3 bases, and 1 base had no gene match. DNA for the CDR3: TGTGCCAGTAGTATCAGCGGGGCCTACGAGCAGTACTTC. As protein: CASSISGAYEQYF. Looking up the rest from reference TRBV19 and TRBJ2-7 gives the full variable domain: DGGITQSPKYLFRKEGQNVTLSCEQNLNHDAMYWYRQDPGQGLRLIYYSQIVNDFQKGDIAEGYSVSREKKESFPLTVTSAQKNPTAFYLCASSISGAYEQYFGPGTRLTVT.

The chain joins TRBV5-1 to TRBJ1-1, with D possibly matching TRBD1 (5 bases). The V gene lost 0 bases and the J gene lost 6 bases, with 9 bases spanning the gap. There are 13 residues in the CDR3. CDR1 SGHRS and CDR2 YFSETQ come from the germline V gene. CDR3 sequence reads: CASSLGRGPEAFF. The CDR3 DNA follows: TGCGCCAGCAGCTTGGGAAGGGGACCTGAAGCTTTCTTT.

A single count supports this clone. This chain links TRBV9 with TRBJ1-3; D unclear. This CDR3 is 15 amino acids long. CDR1 is SGDLS and CDR2 is YYNGEE in the germline V gene. Trimming shortened V by 3 bases and J by 0 bases, and 10 bases separated the two germline ends. CDR3 in amino acids: CASSAQHRSGNTIYF. CDR3 sequence (DNA): TGTGCCAGCAGCGCACAACACCGCTCTGGAAACACCATATATTTT.

The chain employs TRBV12-5 and TRBJ1-2; 11 positions agree with TRBD1. J gave up 8 bases and V 7 bases, and 9 bases lay outside the gene matches. In germline, CDR1 is LGHNT, CDR2 FRNRAP. The CDR3 is made up of 14 amino acids. The DNA for the CDR3 is TGTGCTAGTGTACAGGACAGGGGGCGCGGGGGCTACACCTTC. Its translation: CASVQDRGRGGYTF.

As DNA, the CDR3 is TGTGCTAGTGGTTGGTCGGGGGCCTACGAGCAGTACTTC. Translation: CASGWSGAYEQYF. The chain links TRBV12-5 to TRBJ2-7, with D possibly matching TRBD2 (6 bases). Per germline, CDR1 LGHNT and CDR2 FRNRAP. CDR3 length equals 13 residues. V lost 4 bases and J 2 bases, leaving 9 bases between the germline ends. The entire variable domain, with the rest obtained from reference TRBV12-5 and TRBJ2-7, is as follows: DARVTQTPRHKVTEMGQEVTMRCQPILGHNTVFWYRQTMMQGLELLAYFRNRAPLDDSGMPKDRFSAEMPDATLATLKIQPSEPRDSAVYFCASGWSGAYEQYFGPGTRLTVT.

The chain links TRBV10-2 to TRBJ2-5, with 8 bases matching TRBD1. Germline V gene sequence: CDR1 WSHSY, CDR2 SAAADI. This CDR3 is 13 amino acids long. Germline trimming cut 6 bases from V and 4 bases from J; bases unmatched to any gene: 4. The CDR3 nucleotides are TGCGCCAGCAGCGGGACAGGAAGAGAGACCCAGTACTTC. This encodes CASSGTGRETQYF.

This clone appeared once. V usage is TRBV9 and J usage is TRBJ2-1; unclear D gene. The CDR3 sequence is 14 residues long. CDR1 and CDR2 (germline): SGDLS, YYNGEE. Trimming left V 0 bases short and J 9 bases short, with 13 bases between. CDR3 nucleotides: TGTGCCAGCAGCGTAGGGCCTGAGAGCAGTGAGCAGTTCTTC. It yields the protein CASSVGPESSEQFF.

This clone was seen a single time. The V and J genes are TRBV4-3 and TRBJ2-3; possibly TRBD2 for D (5 bases). The CDR3 runs 15 residues. Germline V gene sequence: CDR1 LGHNA, CDR2 YSLEER. Trimming cost V 0 bases and J 2 bases, with 9 bases left between them. CDR3 sequence reads: CASSQDGVATDTQYF. CDR3 sequence (DNA): TGCGCCAGCAGCCAAGACGGGGTTGCCACAGATACGCAGTATTTT.

The chain uses TRBV15 and TRBJ1-4; D not certain. This CDR3 has 13 amino acids. V was cut by 3 bases and J by 8 bases, with 10 bases left in between. Germline assignment: CDR1 LNHNV and CDR2 YYDKDF (reference sequence). CDR3 region: CATSRAPGEKLFF. The CDR3 DNA is TGTGCCACCAGCAGGGCCCCCGGCGAAAAACTGTTTTTT.

Written as DNA, the CDR3 is TGTGCCAGCAGCCAACAGGGGGCCGGTGAAAAACTGTTTTTT. Translation: CASSQQGAGEKLFF. The V call is TRBV7-8, the J call TRBJ1-4, with 9 positions matching TRBD1. CDR1 is SGHVS, CDR2 FQNEAQ, per germline. The V gene end was trimmed by 5 bases and the J gene end by 7 bases; junction bases not matched to a gene: 5. The CDR3 sequence is 14 residues long.

The chain carries TRBV5-5 and TRBJ2-4; weak D call: TRBD1 (6 bases). Germline CDR1 reads SGHKS; CDR2 reads YYEKEE (reference sequence). The V and J ends lost 2 bases and 0 bases respectively, with 18 bases between them. There are 18 residues in the CDR3. CDR3 nucleotide sequence: TGTGCCAGCAGCTTAATATACCGGGACAAAATAGCCAAAAACATTCAGTACTTC. It specifies CASSLIYRDKIAKNIQYF.

The CDR3 nucleotides read TGCGCCAGCAGTGAGTATCGGACAGGGGGTACTGAAGCTTTCTTT. It yields the protein CASSEYRTGGTEAFF. The chain uses TRBV10-1 and TRBJ1-1; 10 bases map to TRBD1. The V gene end was trimmed by 1 base and the J gene end by 5 bases; junction bases not matched to a gene: 4. Germline V gene sequence: CDR1 WNHNN, CDR2 SYGVQD (reference sequence). The CDR3 has 15 residues.

The chain has TRBV11-2 and TRBJ2-1, with D unresolved. The CDR3 spans 15 residues. Germline CDR1 SGHAT, CDR2 FQNNGV. Between the trimmed V and J ends, which lost 5 bases and 0 bases, there was a span of 11 bases. CDR3 in amino acids: CASSHYLSSYNEQFF. DNA for the CDR3: TGTGCCAGCAGCCACTATTTATCCTCCTACAATGAGCAGTTCTTC.

The rearrangement links TRBV6-1 to TRBJ1-3; D gene uncertain. From germline, CDR1 is MNHNS and CDR2 SASEGT. The CDR3 loop spans 17 amino acids. Trimming stripped 2 bases from V and 0 bases from J, with 14 bases between. In nucleotides, the CDR3 is TGTGCCAGCAGTGAACTAACTCGCTCTGGCTCTGGAAACACCATATATTTT. Residues: CASSELTRSGSGNTIYF.

The V gene is TRBV5-4, the J gene TRBJ1-2, with D perhaps matching TRBD1 (5 bases). Trimming cost V 4 bases and J 0 bases, with 13 bases left between them. Germline CDR1 reads SGHNT; CDR2 reads YYREEE (reference sequence). The CDR3 consists of 15 residues. CDR3 bases: TGTGCCAGCAGCCTCGGGGGGGATACTAACTATGGCTACACCTTC. This sequence encodes CASSLGGDTNYGYTF.

The DNA of the CDR3 is TGCGCCAGCAGCCAAGTTAGGCAGCTCACCGGGGAGCTGTTTTTT. Residues: CASSQVRQLTGELFF. The rearrangement links TRBV4-3 to TRBJ2-2; D gene ambiguous. Germline lookup yields CDR1 LGHNA and CDR2 YSLEER. The V end was cut by 1 base, the J end by 4 bases, with 10 bases between. This CDR3 is built from 15 residues.

This chain joins TRBV7-3 and TRBJ2-2; D perhaps matches TRBD1 (5 bases). CDR1 is SGHTA and CDR2 is FQGTGA in the germline V gene. Trimming left V 1 base short and J 6 bases short, with 12 bases between. This CDR3 comprises 15 residues. The CDR3 protein is CASSLSGALAGELFF. CDR3 bases: TGTGCCAGCAGCTTAAGTGGGGCCTTGGCCGGGGAGCTGTTTTTT.

The chain carries TRBV7-9 and TRBJ2-7, with a tentative D call TRBD1 (5 bases). Germline V gene sequence: CDR1 SEHNR, CDR2 FQNEAQ (reference sequence). Between the trimmed V and J ends, which lost 11 bases and 1 base, there was a span of 12 bases. The CDR3 spans 12 residues. In DNA, the CDR3 is TGTGCCGGCGGCAGGGATTCCTACGAGCAGTACTTC. It specifies CAGGRDSYEQYF.